Below, 27 T cell receptor beta chains from the same sample are listed, as sequenced in a study of human T cells and chemical hapten exposure (dated by TCRdb to the early 2020s). Preparation of the library involved RACE. Instrument used: NextSeq 500. TCRdb itself trimmed the public reads at Q25 with fastp, ran MiXCR and retained productive beta chains. Rows with a matching CDR3 protein are joined into one entry that keeps the most common DNA and genes. In this sample the table shows a few hundred thousand distinct CDR3 sequences, roughly 7.4% of which occur a single time. Roughly 1.2% of the sample is held by the ten biggest clonotypes. The intended sense of this specimen's time point label: pre-sensitization, week 0. Sample treatment or condition, as interpreted from the label and publication: therapeutic diphenylcyclopropenone sensitization with weekly scalp DPC. Sequencing used whole blood, obtained in connection with sensitization to the hapten diphenylcyclopropenone (DPC). These receptors were obtained from a man aged 18 to 30 with alopecia areata. Some clones in this sample may be carry-over from other donors' samples.

This clonotype was seen more than once but under ten times. J is TRBJ1-4 and V is TRBV6-2 or TRBV6-3; TRBD1 matches 7 bases. V lost 2 bases, J lost 8 bases, and 8 bases stayed unmatched. The length of the CDR3 is 15 residues. From germline, CDR1 is MNHEY and CDR2 SVGEGT. The CDR3 DNA reads as TGTGCCAGCAGTTACACAGGGGAGAATGTGGAAAAACTGTTTTTT. Translated, it gives CASSYTGENVEKLFF.

This clonotype has a count of ten or more. The chain has TRBV15 and TRBJ2-7; D might be TRBD2 (5 bases). CDR3 length: 14 amino acids. Per germline, CDR1 LNHNV and CDR2 YYDKDF (reference sequence). V was trimmed by 0 bases and J by 3 bases, leaving 9 bases between them. DNA of the CDR3: TGTGCCACCAGCAGAGATCCCGGGGACTACGAGCAGTACTTC. This encodes CATSRDPGDYEQYF.

V is TRBV12-3 or TRBV12-4 and J is TRBJ2-3; 8 nucleotides line up with TRBD1. The CDR3 contains 16 residues. V was clipped by 5 bases and J by 0 bases; unmatched bases: 7. CDR3 DNA: TGTGCCAGCAGTCGAGGGACAGGCACTAGCACAGATACGCAGTATTTT. Amino acid sequence: CASSRGTGTSTDTQYF.

This clonotype has a handful of counts. The rearrangement joins TRBV12-3 or TRBV12-4 to TRBJ2-2, with D unresolved. The CDR3 has 14 residues. Trimming stripped 2 bases from V and 3 bases from J, with 7 bases between. The CDR3 nucleotides read TGTGCCAGCAGTTTACCCCTCGACACCGGGGAGCTGTTTTTT. Translating gives CASSLPLDTGELFF.

This clonotype occurred many times. The chain carries TRBV7-9 and TRBJ1-1; a weak D match, TRBD1 (5 bases). CDR1 SEHNR and CDR2 FQNEAQ come from the germline V gene (reference sequence). The CDR3 is 14 residues long. Trimming shortened V by 5 bases and J by 3 bases, and 13 bases separated the two germline ends. The CDR3 nucleotides are TGTGCCAGCAGCGGACTGACAGTCTACACTGAAGCTTTCTTT. Amino acids: CASSGLTVYTEAFF.

The rearrangement uses TRBV10-3 and TRBJ2-7; 8 bases agree with TRBD1. With V trimmed by 4 bases and J by 0 bases, 8 bases remained unmatched. Germline CDR1 and CDR2: ENHRY and SYGVKD. The length of the CDR3 is 16 residues. The CDR3 nucleotides are TGTGCCATCAGTGCTTTGAGGACAGGGAGCTCCTACGAGCAGTACGTC. Translating gives CAISALRTGSSYEQYV.

This clonotype turned up a few times. The chain links TRBV10-3 to TRBJ1-6; D perhaps matches TRBD1 (5 bases). The V gene lost 6 bases and the J gene lost 5 bases, with 11 bases spanning the gap. Germline lookup yields CDR1 ENHRY and CDR2 SYGVKD. The CDR3 spans 14 residues. The CDR3 DNA reads TGTGCCATCAGCCCCCCGGGGGATAATTCACCCCTCCACTTT. Translating it yields CAISPPGDNSPLHF.

This clonotype was seen a handful of times. V gene TRBV5-1 combines with J gene TRBJ2-7; no clear D. This CDR3 has 12 residues. With 0 bases removed from V and 5 bases from J, the gap between germline ends came to 6 bases. In germline, CDR1 is SGHRS, CDR2 YFSETQ. CDR3 in amino acids: CASSLVGDEQYF. The CDR3 DNA is TGCGCCAGCAGCTTGGTGGGCGACGAGCAGTACTTC.

This clonotype was detected only a few times. V is TRBV6-2 or TRBV6-3 and J is TRBJ1-5; TRBD1 matches at 7 bases. CDR3 length equals 16 residues. V lost 5 bases and J lost 0; bases outside the gene matches: 7. Germline V gene lookup returns CDR1 MNHEY and CDR2 SVGEGT. CDR3 amino acids: CASSPWDSYSNQPQHF. The DNA for the CDR3 is TGTGCCAGCAGTCCCTGGGACAGCTATAGCAATCAGCCCCAGCATTTT.

This clonotype was counted only a few times. This chain joins TRBV20-1 and TRBJ2-4; D perhaps matches TRBD1 (5 bases). The germline CDR1 and CDR2 sequences are DFQATT and SNEGSKA (reference sequence). Trimming pared 4 bases from V and 2 bases from J, leaving 9 bases between. CDR3 length: 13 amino acids. The CDR3 DNA is TGCAGTGCTAAGGGGCTTACCAAAAACATTCAGTACTTC. This gives the protein CSAKGLTKNIQYF.

This clonotype was counted many times. CDR3 sequence reads: CASIGGHLNTEAFF. CDR3 sequence (DNA): TGTGCCAGCATCGGGGGGCATTTGAACACTGAAGCTTTCTTT. The chain combines TRBV6-2 or TRBV6-3 with TRBJ1-1; TRBD1 might be the D (6 bases). Germline-derived CDR1 and CDR2 are MNHEY and SVGEGT. CDR3 length: 14 amino acids. V lost 7 bases to trimming and J lost 0 bases, with 12 bases between them.

The V call is TRBV7-2, the J call TRBJ2-3, with 15 bases identical to TRBD2. Germline V CDR1 and CDR2: SGHTA, FQGNSA. There are 16 residues in the CDR3. Germline trimming cut 5 bases from V and 4 bases from J; bases unmatched to any gene: 4. CDR3 sequence (DNA): TGTGCCAGCAGCCTGGGACTAGCGGGGGGTGCAGATACGCAGTATTTT. It encodes CASSLGLAGGADTQYF.

V is TRBV3-1 and J is TRBJ1-1, with no clear D. Trimming left V 0 bases short and J 5 bases short, with 4 bases between. The CDR3 loop spans 12 amino acids. Germline values: CDR1 LGHDT, CDR2 YNNKEL (reference sequence). The CDR3 here is CASSQEVTEAFF. CDR3 sequence (DNA): TGTGCCAGCAGCCAAGAGGTTACTGAAGCTTTCTTT.

This clonotype was detected ten times or more. This chain links TRBV6-5 with TRBJ2-3; D perhaps matches TRBD2 (6 bases). The CDR3 loop spans 17 amino acids. V dropped 4 bases and J dropped 2 bases, with 19 bases sitting between them. CDR1 and CDR2 from the germline V gene are MNHEY and SVGAGI. The CDR3 DNA follows: TGTGCCAGCAGTTCTCCGACTAGTGCCTATCCCACAGATACGCAGTATTTT. Translating gives CASSSPTSAYPTDTQYF.

This clonotype appeared many times. The chain has TRBV10-3 and TRBJ2-5, with D possibly called TRBD1 or TRBD2 (5 bases each). V lost 6 bases to trimming and J lost 7 bases, with 12 bases between them. The germline V gene has CDR1 ENHRY and CDR2 SYGVKD. This CDR3 comprises 12 residues. CDR3 region: CAISPIGGTQYF. The CDR3 DNA sequence: TGTGCCATCAGCCCAATTGGGGGGACCCAGTACTTC.

The rearrangement links TRBV2 to TRBJ2-2; perhaps TRBD1 as D (6 bases). Trimming removed 7 bases from V and 5 bases from J, with 14 bases in between. Germline V lookup: CDR1 SNHLY, CDR2 FYNNEI. CDR3 size: 14 residues. CDR3 region: CASTLTRGTGELFF. In DNA form, the CDR3 reads TGTGCCAGCACCCTGACAAGGGGGACCGGGGAGCTGTTTTTT.

The chain joins TRBV5-1 to TRBJ1-5, with D unclear. V was cut by 0 bases and J by 2 bases, with 9 bases left in between. The CDR3 is 15 amino acids. The germline gives CDR1 SGHRS, CDR2 YFSETQ. The CDR3 region has the DNA TGCGCCAGCAGCTTGGGGGAGAGGGGCAATCAGCCCCAGCATTTT. Amino acid sequence: CASSLGERGNQPQHF.

This clonotype showed up many times. The CDR3 reads CASSLDGTHEKLFF. The CDR3 DNA reads TGTGCCAGCAGCTTAGATGGGACTCATGAAAAACTGTTTTTT. This chain links TRBV7-3 with TRBJ1-4, with TRBD1 as a possible D gene (5 bases). Trimming removed 2 bases from V and 6 bases from J, with 10 bases in between. Germline-derived CDR1 and CDR2 are SGHTA and FQGTGA. CDR3 size: 14 residues.

This clonotype showed up just a few times. The chain is built from TRBV29-1 and TRBJ2-3, with 7 bases lining up with TRBD1. Germline trimming cut 7 bases from V and 3 bases from J; bases unmatched to any gene: 1. The CDR3 consists of 11 residues. Germline CDR1 and CDR2: SQVTM and ANQGSEA. CDR3 amino acids: CSGQGTDTQYF. Written as DNA, the CDR3 is TGCAGCGGACAGGGAACAGATACGCAGTATTTT.

The table lists this clonotype with a few counts. The chain has TRBV2 and TRBJ2-2, with D hard to call. The CDR3 runs 14 residues. Trimming stripped 0 bases from V and 3 bases from J, with 5 bases between. CDR1 SNHLY and CDR2 FYNNEI come from the germline V gene. The chain's CDR3 is CASSEAGYTGELFF. The CDR3 DNA reads TGTGCCAGCAGTGAAGCAGGATACACCGGGGAGCTGTTTTTT.

The chain has TRBV5-1 and TRBJ2-3; unclear D gene. V lost 4 bases to trimming and J lost 5 bases, with 14 bases between them. CDR3 length: 14 amino acids. Per the germline V gene, CDR1 is SGHRS and CDR2 is YFSETQ. CDR3 residues: CASSVRESGDTQYF. In nucleotides, the CDR3 is TGCGCCAGCAGCGTAAGGGAATCAGGAGATACGCAGTATTTT.

Concerning this clonotype itself: No conserved phenylalanine or tryptophan is present at the end of the CDR3, so a read error is the likely explanation. The chain is built from TRBV5-1 and TRBJ2-3, with D perhaps TRBD2 (6 bases). Trimming took 4 bases from V and 1 from J, leaving 10 bases between them. The CDR3 spans 14 residues. The germline V gene encodes CDR1 SGHRS and CDR2 YFSETQ. The CDR3 region is CASSPGTRTDTQYL. In DNA form, the CDR3 reads TGCGCCAGCAGCCCAGGGACTCGCACAGATACGCAGTATCTT.

V and J are TRBV27 and TRBJ2-1; 11 bases map to TRBD2. V lost 1 base, J lost 7 bases, and 3 bases stayed unmatched. The CDR3 is 15 amino acids. CDR1 and CDR2 (germline): MNHEY, SMNVEV (reference sequence). The DNA for the CDR3 is TGTGCCAGCAGTTTATTAGCGGGGGGGACGAATGAGCAGTTCTTC. The encoded protein is CASSLLAGGTNEQFF.

The CDR3 spells CASSPQAATITDTQYF. The CDR3 DNA reads TGTGCCAGCAGCCCCCAGGCAGCTACTATCACAGATACGCAGTATTTT. V is TRBV3-1 and J is TRBJ2-3; D gene uncertain. This CDR3 has 16 amino acids. The germline CDR1 and CDR2 sequences are LGHDT and YNNKEL (reference sequence). Trimming took off 4 bases at V and 2 bases at J, with 16 bases between the two ends.

The chain couples TRBV20-1 to TRBJ2-2; 10 positions match TRBD1. The CDR3 loop spans 15 amino acids. V shed 4 bases and J 5 bases; nucleotides not matched to a gene: 7. Germline CDR1 DFQATT, CDR2 SNEGSKA (reference sequence). The CDR3 spells CSAMSPGQGTGELFF. The CDR3 DNA is TGCAGTGCTATGTCTCCGGGACAGGGGACCGGGGAGCTGTTTTTT.

This clonotype was observed a handful of times. V gene TRBV20-1 combines with J gene TRBJ2-1; 12 nucleotides align to TRBD2. V was pared by 2 bases and J by 4 bases, with 3 bases of the junction left unmatched. The CDR3 has 15 residues. CDR1 and CDR2 (germline): DFQATT, SNEGSKA (reference sequence). CDR3 region: CSARTGTSGYNEQFF. CDR3 sequence (DNA): TGCAGTGCTAGAACCGGGACTAGCGGGTACAATGAGCAGTTCTTC.

V gene TRBV14 combines with J gene TRBJ2-1; 7 positions agree with TRBD2. Per the germline V gene, CDR1 is SGHDN and CDR2 is FVKESK. The CDR3 length is 14 residues. Losses at the gene ends were 2 bases for V and 8 bases for J; bases not matched to a gene: 6. CDR3 amino acids: CASSQPSGVDEQFF. CDR3 nucleotides: TGTGCCAGCAGCCAACCCAGCGGGGTTGATGAGCAGTTCTTC. The full variable domain, with the rest looked up from reference TRBV14 and TRBJ2-1, is EAGVTQFPSHSVIEKGQTVTLRCDPISGHDNLYWYRRVMGKEIKFLLHFVKESKQDESGMPNNRFLAERTGGTYSTLKVQPAELEDSGVYFCASSQPSGVDEQFFGPGTRLTVL.